The 20 T cell receptor beta chains listed next were all sequenced from one sample in a study of CD8+CD57+ T cells in acquired aplastic anemia. The TCR beta profiling, which covered VDJ combination and CDR3 sequence, was carried out using genomic DNA as the template. TCRdb itself ran the reads through MiXCR, one entry per CDR3 protein. The sample includes over 150,000 distinct CDR3 sequences, roughly 56% of them seen just once. The sample taken for sequencing was sorted CD4+, CD8+, or CD8+CD57+ T cells (not recorded which) from PBMCs. These receptors were obtained from a human donor in good health, serving as a control.

The genes are TRBV5-1 and TRBJ2-7, with 7 bases aligning to TRBD1. Germline V CDR1 and CDR2: SGHRS, YFSETQ. The ends lost 3 bases at V and 2 bases at J; junction bases unmatched: 2. This CDR3 has 13 residues. The CDR3 region has the DNA TGCGCCAGCAGCTATGACAGGGCCTACGAGCAGTACTTC. Its translation: CASSYDRAYEQYF.

The chain recombines TRBV2 with TRBJ2-7; 8 positions match TRBD1. This CDR3 has 14 amino acids. Germline-derived CDR1 and CDR2 are SNHLY and FYNNEI. DNA of the CDR3: TGTGTCATCATCCCGGGACAGGCGACCTACGAGCAGTACTTC. Its translation: CVIIPGQATYEQYF.

This sequence joins TRBV29-1 and TRBJ1-1; D gene unclear. Per the germline V gene, CDR1 is SQVTM and CDR2 is ANQGSEA. The V end lost 7 bases, the J end lost 0 bases, and 12 bases lay between the germline ends. This CDR3 has 13 residues. The CDR3 coding sequence is TGCAGCGGCGAAAAATACATGAACACTGAAGCTTTCTTT. It translates to CSGEKYMNTEAFF.

Concerning this clonotype itself: An end of the junction does not agree with germline; a read error may underlie this. For the CDR3, the DNA is TGCGCCAGCAGTCCCCAGGGACTCACAGATACGCAGTATTTT. Translation gives CASSPQGLTDTQYF. This rearrangement joins TRBV9 to TRBJ2-3; D perhaps matches TRBD2 (6 bases). CDR1 and CDR2 (germline): SGDLS, YYNGEE. CDR3 length: 14 amino acids.

The chain links TRBV20-1 to TRBJ2-7; D might be TRBD1 (6 bases). The germline V and J ends were trimmed by 3 bases and 3 bases, with 18 bases remaining between them. CDR1 is DFQATT, CDR2 SNEGSKA, per germline (reference sequence). The CDR3 contains 15 residues. For the CDR3, the DNA is TGCAGTGCTAGTAAGAGTTGGACAGCCGGCTACGAGCAGTACTTC. It specifies CSASKSWTAGYEQYF.

The rearrangement uses TRBV25-1 and TRBJ1-1; TRBD1 matches 8 bases. Germline-derived CDR1 and CDR2 are MGHDK and SYGVNS. The CDR3 extends over 17 amino acids. V was pared by 0 bases and J by 4 bases, with 10 bases of the junction left unmatched. CDR3: CASSEYGTGERGTEAFF. Here the CDR3 DNA reads TGTGCCAGCAGTGAATATGGGACAGGAGAGCGGGGCACTGAAGCTTTCTTT.

The J gene is TRBJ2-7, the V gene TRBV20-1, with D tentatively TRBD1 (6 bases). Germline assignment: CDR1 DFQATT and CDR2 SNEGSKA (reference sequence). Deletions cut 0 bases from V and 4 bases from J, with 10 bases between. This CDR3 comprises 13 residues. CDR3 bases: TGCAGTGCTAGAGACGACAGGCCATACGAGCAGTACTTC. Amino acid sequence: CSARDDRPYEQYF.

By share, this clonotype counts as medium-sized (0.01 to 0.1%). V gene TRBV2 combines with J gene TRBJ2-3; unclear D gene. Germline V gene data show CDR1 as SNHLY and CDR2 as FYNNEI. With 7 bases removed from V and 2 bases from J, the gap between germline ends came to 10 bases. The CDR3 spans 13 residues. This CDR3 is CASTSEYTDTQYF. DNA of the CDR3: TGTGCCAGCACCTCCGAGTACACAGATACGCAGTATTTT.

This clonotype was counted ten times or more. The V and J genes are TRBV19 and TRBJ1-5; 8 bases agree with TRBD1. This CDR3 has 17 amino acids. Germline values: CDR1 LNHDA, CDR2 SQIVND (reference sequence). V lost 1 base, J lost 0 bases, and 5 bases stayed unmatched. The CDR3 spells CASSIGTGWGSNQPQHF. The CDR3 DNA follows: TGTGCCAGTAGTATAGGGACAGGGTGGGGTAGCAATCAGCCCCAGCATTTT.

The V call is TRBV25-1, the J call TRBJ1-4, with D unresolved. The CDR3 is 15 amino acids. Germline V gives CDR1 MGHDK, CDR2 SYGVNS. V lost 3 bases and J lost 5, with 13 bases in between. CDR3 region: CASSEQTLRNEKLFF. The CDR3 nucleotides are TGTGCCAGCAGTGAGCAGACCTTAAGGAATGAAAAACTGTTTTTT. The whole variable domain, filled in from reference TRBV25-1 and TRBJ1-4, reads EADIYQTPRYLVIGTGKKITLECSQTMGHDKMYWYQQDPGMELHLIHYSYGVNSTEKGDLSSESTVSRIRTEHFPLTLESARPSHTSQYLCASSEQTLRNEKLFFGSGTQLSVL.

The table lists this clonotype with many counts. This chain uses TRBV5-6 with TRBJ2-3, with TRBD1 matching 7 bases. V trimming: 0 bases; J trimming: 3 bases; junction bases outside the gene matches: 4. Germline V gives CDR1 SGHDT, CDR2 YYEEEE. The CDR3 loop spans 15 amino acids. Here the CDR3 reads CASSLGGGTTDTQYF. CDR3 in DNA: TGTGCCAGCAGCTTGGGAGGGGGCACAACAGATACGCAGTATTTT.

This chain joins TRBV29-1 and TRBJ2-6; the match to TRBD1 covers 7 bases. V shed 1 base, J shed 2 bases, and the junction held 2 bases outside the gene matches. Looked up from germline, CDR1 is SQVTM and CDR2 is ANQGSEA. The CDR3 is 15 amino acids. CDR3 protein: CSVEGDRAGANVLTF. The DNA for the CDR3 is TGCAGCGTTGAAGGAGACAGGGCTGGGGCCAACGTCCTGACTTTC. Complete variable domain (other parts from reference TRBV29-1 and TRBJ2-6): SAVISQKPSRDICQRGTSLTIQCQVDSQVTMMFWYRQQPGQSLTLIATANQGSEATYESGFVIDKFPISRPNLTFSTLTVSNMSPEDSSIYLCSVEGDRAGANVLTFGAGSRLTVL.

V is TRBV2 and J is TRBJ2-7; D ambiguous. The length of the CDR3 is 13 residues. Germline V CDR1 and CDR2: SNHLY, FYNNEI. Deletions cut 5 bases from V and 2 bases from J, with 10 bases between. The CDR3: CASSPNLPYEQYF. The CDR3 nucleotides are TGTGCCAGCAGTCCGAACTTACCCTACGAGCAGTACTTC.

The chain has TRBV7-9 and TRBJ1-5; D might be TRBD1 (6 bases). Germline-derived CDR1 and CDR2 are SEHNR and FQNEAQ (reference sequence). The CDR3 runs to 15 residues. Trimming removed 5 bases at V and 3 bases at J, with 14 bases between. The CDR3 sequence: CASSLGQSYNQPQHF. CDR3 DNA: TGTGCCAGCAGCCTGGGACAATCGTACAATCAGCCCCAGCATTTT.

Ten or more counts support this clonotype. The rearrangement links TRBV6-5 to TRBJ1-2, with D uncertain. The germline V gene encodes CDR1 MNHEY and CDR2 SVGAGI. CDR3 length: 13 residues. Trimming pared 0 bases from V and 5 bases from J, leaving 7 bases between. The CDR3 DNA is TGTGCCAGCAGTTACTCCGGGATATATGGCTACACCTTC. Amino acid sequence: CASSYSGIYGYTF.

The chain carries TRBV20-1 and TRBJ2-5; 11 positions match TRBD1. The CDR3 runs to 15 residues. Germline V gives CDR1 DFQATT, CDR2 SNEGSKA (reference sequence). V shed 5 bases and J 4 bases; nucleotides not matched to a gene: 9. CDR3 loop: CSAVGGTGGSETQYF. CDR3 sequence (DNA): TGCAGTGCTGTAGGGGGGACAGGGGGTTCAGAGACCCAGTACTTC.

There are many counts of this clonotype. The chain combines TRBV6-2 or TRBV6-3 with TRBJ2-7; TRBD1 matches 10 bases. The CDR3 is 15 residues long. V gave up 6 bases and J gave up 7 bases; unmatched junction bases: 12. Per the germline V gene, CDR1 is MNHEY and CDR2 is SVGEGT. The DNA for the CDR3 is TGTGCCAGCAGGCTCCCGGGACAGGGGTCTCGGGAGCAGTACTTC. This encodes CASRLPGQGSREQYF.

This chain links TRBV7-8 with TRBJ2-5; D unresolved. V was trimmed by 3 bases and J by 5 bases, leaving 10 bases between them. Germline V gene sequence: CDR1 SGHVS, CDR2 FQNEAQ. The CDR3 sequence is 13 residues long. Here the CDR3 DNA reads TGTGCCAGCAGCTTTGGGTTCGGGGAGACCCAGTACTTC. Protein: CASSFGFGETQYF.

The chain joins TRBV7-3 to TRBJ2-5; D tentatively reads TRBD1 or TRBD2 (5 bases each). This CDR3 spans 16 amino acids. Trimming shortened V by 5 bases and J by 5 bases, and 21 bases separated the two germline ends. Germline-derived CDR1 and CDR2 are SGHTA and FQGTGA. The CDR3 reads CASSPEVTGRWETQYF. The CDR3 DNA reads TGTGCCAGCAGCCCAGAGGTGACGGGGCGGTGGGAGACCCAGTACTTC.

V usage is TRBV7-3 and J usage is TRBJ2-7; perhaps TRBD1 as D (5 bases). The length of the CDR3 is 14 residues. Trimming left V 3 bases short and J 0 bases short, with 9 bases between. From germline, CDR1 is SGHTA and CDR2 FQGTGA. CDR3 DNA: TGTGCCAGCAGCTTGACAGATAACTCCTACGAGCAGTACTTC. This encodes CASSLTDNSYEQYF.